This TCR beta chain was found in a study of PD-L1 blockade in urothelial cancer. Study at large: The patients first took atezolizumab around 2014, receiving 1,200 mg intravenously every 3 weeks. Blood analysis occurred 3 weeks (second dose) and 6 weeks after treatment start. Between 0 and 3 prior chemotherapy regimens had been given to patients. A median approximately 140,000 T cells were found in blood samples.

Libraries were prepared by immunoSEQ multiplex PCR; TCRdb keeps only in-frame clonotypes and omits some of them. This table holds around 70,000 clones, roughly 84% found once. With 3 bases removed from V and 7 bases from J, the gap between germline ends came to 18 bases. The CDR3 spans 15 residues. CDR1 is MNHEY and CDR2 is SVGAGI in the germline V gene. This clone occurred a few times. This receptor was taken from a man between 65 and 85 years old with urothelial cancer. The chain joins TRBV6-5 to TRBJ1-1, with D tentatively TRBD1 (6 bases). Specimen: PBMCs, collected around atezolizumab (anti-PD-L1) treatment. CDR3 amino acids: CASSYQGEGHFEAFF. The CDR3 nucleotides read TGTGCCAGCAGTTATCAAGGAGAGGGACACTTTGAAGCTTTCTTT.